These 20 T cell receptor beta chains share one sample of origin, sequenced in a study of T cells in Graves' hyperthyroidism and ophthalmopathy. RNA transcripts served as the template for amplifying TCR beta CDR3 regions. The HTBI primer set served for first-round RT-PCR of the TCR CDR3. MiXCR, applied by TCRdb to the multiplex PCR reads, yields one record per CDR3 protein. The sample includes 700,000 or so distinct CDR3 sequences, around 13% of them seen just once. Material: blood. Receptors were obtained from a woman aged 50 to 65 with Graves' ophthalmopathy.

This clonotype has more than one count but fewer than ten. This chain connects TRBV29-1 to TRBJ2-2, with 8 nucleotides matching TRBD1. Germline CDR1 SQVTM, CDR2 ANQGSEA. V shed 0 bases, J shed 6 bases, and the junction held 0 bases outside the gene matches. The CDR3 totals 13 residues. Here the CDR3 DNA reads TGCAGCGTTGAAGACAGGGGGCCCGGGGAGCTGTTTTTT. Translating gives CSVEDRGPGELFF.

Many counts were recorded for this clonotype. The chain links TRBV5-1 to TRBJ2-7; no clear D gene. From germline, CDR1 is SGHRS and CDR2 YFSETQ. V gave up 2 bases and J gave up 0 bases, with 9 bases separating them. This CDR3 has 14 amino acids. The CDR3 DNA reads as TGCGCCAGCAGCTTCCGAGACGGCTCCTACGAGCAGTACTTC. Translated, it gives CASSFRDGSYEQYF.

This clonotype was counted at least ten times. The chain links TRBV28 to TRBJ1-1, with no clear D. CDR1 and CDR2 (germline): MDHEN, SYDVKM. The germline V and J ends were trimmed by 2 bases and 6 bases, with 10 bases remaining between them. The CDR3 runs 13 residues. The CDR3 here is CASSLGLRPEAFF. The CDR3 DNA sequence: TGTGCCAGCAGTTTAGGTTTGCGTCCTGAAGCTTTCTTT.

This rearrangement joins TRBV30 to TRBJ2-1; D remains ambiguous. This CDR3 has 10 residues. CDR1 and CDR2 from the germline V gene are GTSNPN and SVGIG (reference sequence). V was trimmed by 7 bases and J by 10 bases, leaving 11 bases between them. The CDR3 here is CALKLVEQFF. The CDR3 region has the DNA TGTGCCTTGAAGTTGGTGGAGCAGTTCTTC.

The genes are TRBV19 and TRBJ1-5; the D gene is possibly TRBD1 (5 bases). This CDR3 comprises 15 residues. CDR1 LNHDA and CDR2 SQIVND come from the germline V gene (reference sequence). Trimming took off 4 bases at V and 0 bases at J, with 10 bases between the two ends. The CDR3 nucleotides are TGTGCCAGTAGTACGACAGTCCATAGCAATCAGCCCCAGCATTTT. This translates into CASSTTVHSNQPQHF.

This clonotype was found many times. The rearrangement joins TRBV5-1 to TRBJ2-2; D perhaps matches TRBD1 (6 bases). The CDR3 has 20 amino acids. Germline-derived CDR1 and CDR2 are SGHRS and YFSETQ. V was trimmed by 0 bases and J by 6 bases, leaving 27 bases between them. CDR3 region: CASSLVGQPQRRPRAGELFF. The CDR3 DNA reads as TGCGCCAGCAGCTTGGTAGGACAGCCTCAGCGGCGCCCTCGGGCCGGGGAGCTGTTTTTT. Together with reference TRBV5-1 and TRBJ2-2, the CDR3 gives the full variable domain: KAGVTQTPRYLIKTRGQQVTLSCSPISGHRSVSWYQQTPGQGLQFLFEYFSETQRNKGNFPGRFSGRQFSNSRSEMNVSTLELGDSALYLCASSLVGQPQRRPRAGELFFGEGSRLTVL.

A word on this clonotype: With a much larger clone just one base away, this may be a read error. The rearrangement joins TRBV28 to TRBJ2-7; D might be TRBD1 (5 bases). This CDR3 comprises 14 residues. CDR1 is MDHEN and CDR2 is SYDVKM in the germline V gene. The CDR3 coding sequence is TGTGCCAGCAGTTTGGTTGGCAGGGCCTACGAGCAGCACTTC. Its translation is CASSLVGRAYEQHF.

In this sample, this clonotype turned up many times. Written as DNA, the CDR3 is TGTGCCAGCAGTGGACTAGCGGGAGTCCCGATGAGTGAGCAGTTCTTC. Amino acid sequence: CASSGLAGVPMSEQFF. This chain joins TRBV28 and TRBJ2-1; 13 bases fit TRBD2. V shed 5 bases and J 9 bases; nucleotides not matched to a gene: 10. The length of the CDR3 is 16 residues. Germline CDR1 is MDHEN and CDR2 is SYDVKM. The full variable domain, in which reference TRBV28 and TRBJ2-1 provide the parts outside the CDR3, is DVKVTQSSRYLVKRTGEKVFLECVQDMDHENMFWYRQDPGLGLRLIYFSYDVKMKEKGDIPEGYSVSREKKERFSLILESASTNQTSMYLCASSGLAGVPMSEQFFGPGTRLTVL.

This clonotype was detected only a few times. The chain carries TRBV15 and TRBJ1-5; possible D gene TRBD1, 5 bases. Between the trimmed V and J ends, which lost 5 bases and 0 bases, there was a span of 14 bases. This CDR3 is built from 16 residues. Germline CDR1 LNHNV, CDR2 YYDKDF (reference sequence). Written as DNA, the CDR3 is TGTGCCACCAGCCCATTTAGGGGTAATAGCAATCAGCCCCAGCATTTT. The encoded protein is CATSPFRGNSNQPQHF.

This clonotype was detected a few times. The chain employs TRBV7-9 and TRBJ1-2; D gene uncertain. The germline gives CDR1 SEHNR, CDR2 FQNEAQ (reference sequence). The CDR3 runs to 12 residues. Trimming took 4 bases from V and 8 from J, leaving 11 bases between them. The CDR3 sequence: CASSSSLGGYTF. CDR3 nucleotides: TGTGCCAGCAGCTCAAGCTTGGGCGGCTACACCTTC.

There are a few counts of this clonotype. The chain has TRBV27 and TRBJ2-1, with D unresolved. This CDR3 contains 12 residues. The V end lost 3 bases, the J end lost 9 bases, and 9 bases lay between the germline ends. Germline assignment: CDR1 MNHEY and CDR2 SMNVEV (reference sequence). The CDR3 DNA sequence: TGTGCCAGCAGTTTGCTATTGGGTGAGCAGTTCTTC. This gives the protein CASSLLLGEQFF.

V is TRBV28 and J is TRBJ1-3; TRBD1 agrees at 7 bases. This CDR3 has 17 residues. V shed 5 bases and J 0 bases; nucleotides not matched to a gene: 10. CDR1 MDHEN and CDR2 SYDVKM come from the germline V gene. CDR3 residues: CASSIPTGPLSGNTIYF. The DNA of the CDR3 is TGTGCCAGCAGTATCCCGACAGGGCCCCTCTCTGGAAACACCATATATTTT.

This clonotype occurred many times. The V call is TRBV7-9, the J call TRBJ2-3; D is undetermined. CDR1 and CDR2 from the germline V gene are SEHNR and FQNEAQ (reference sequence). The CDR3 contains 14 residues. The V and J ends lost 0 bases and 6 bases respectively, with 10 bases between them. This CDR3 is CASSLAGEWDTQYF. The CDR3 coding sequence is TGTGCCAGCAGCTTAGCTGGAGAGTGGGATACGCAGTATTTT.

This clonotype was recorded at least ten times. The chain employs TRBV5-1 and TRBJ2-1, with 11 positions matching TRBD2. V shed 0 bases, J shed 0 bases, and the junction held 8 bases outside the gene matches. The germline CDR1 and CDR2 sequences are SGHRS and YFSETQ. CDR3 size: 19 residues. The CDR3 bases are TGCGCCAGCAGCTTGGGCCGTACTAGCGGGGGAAGCTCCTACAATGAGCAGTTCTTC. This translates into CASSLGRTSGGSSYNEQFF.

In DNA, the CDR3 is TGTGCCAGCAGTGACCAGCGTGGCACAGATACGCAGTATTTT. Translating gives CASSDQRGTDTQYF. The chain couples TRBV2 to TRBJ2-3; D is undetermined. From germline, CDR1 is SNHLY and CDR2 FYNNEI. This CDR3 contains 14 residues. V was pared by 3 bases and J by 1 base, with 8 bases between.

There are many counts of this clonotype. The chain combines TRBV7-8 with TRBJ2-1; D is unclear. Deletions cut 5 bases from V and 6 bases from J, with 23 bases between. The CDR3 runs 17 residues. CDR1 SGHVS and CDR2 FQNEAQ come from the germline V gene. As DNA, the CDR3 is TGTGCCAGCAGCCCCGTTACTGTGGGGATCGGCTTCAATGAGCAGTTCTTC. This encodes CASSPVTVGIGFNEQFF.

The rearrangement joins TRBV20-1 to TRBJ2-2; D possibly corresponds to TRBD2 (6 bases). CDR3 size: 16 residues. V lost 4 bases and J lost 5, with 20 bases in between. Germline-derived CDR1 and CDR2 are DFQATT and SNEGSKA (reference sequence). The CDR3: CSAKRLGREETGELFF. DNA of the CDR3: TGCAGTGCTAAACGTCTTGGCAGGGAGGAGACCGGGGAGCTGTTTTTT.

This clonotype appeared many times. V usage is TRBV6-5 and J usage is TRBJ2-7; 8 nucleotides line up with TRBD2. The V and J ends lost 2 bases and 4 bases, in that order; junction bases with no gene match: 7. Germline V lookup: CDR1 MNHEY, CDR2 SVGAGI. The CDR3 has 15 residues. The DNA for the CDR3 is TGTGCCAGCAGTTACGGAGCGGGAGTGGCTTACGAGCAGTACTTC. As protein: CASSYGAGVAYEQYF.

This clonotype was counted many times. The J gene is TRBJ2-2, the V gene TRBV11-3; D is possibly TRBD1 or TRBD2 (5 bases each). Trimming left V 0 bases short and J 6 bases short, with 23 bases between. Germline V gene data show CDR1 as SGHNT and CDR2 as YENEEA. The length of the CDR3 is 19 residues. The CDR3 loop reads CASSLDQTRESARAGELFF. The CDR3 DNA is TGTGCCAGCAGCTTAGATCAAACCAGGGAGTCCGCTAGGGCCGGGGAGCTGTTTTTT.

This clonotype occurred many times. DNA for the CDR3: TGTGCCAGCAGTTTATCCCTCGGGACACCTAGCAATCAGCCCCAGCATTTT. Protein product: CASSLSLGTPSNQPQHF. The J gene is TRBJ1-5, the V gene TRBV28; weak D call: TRBD1 (6 bases). V was cut by 1 base and J by 0 bases, with 13 bases left in between. The germline V gene encodes CDR1 MDHEN and CDR2 SYDVKM. This CDR3 comprises 17 residues.